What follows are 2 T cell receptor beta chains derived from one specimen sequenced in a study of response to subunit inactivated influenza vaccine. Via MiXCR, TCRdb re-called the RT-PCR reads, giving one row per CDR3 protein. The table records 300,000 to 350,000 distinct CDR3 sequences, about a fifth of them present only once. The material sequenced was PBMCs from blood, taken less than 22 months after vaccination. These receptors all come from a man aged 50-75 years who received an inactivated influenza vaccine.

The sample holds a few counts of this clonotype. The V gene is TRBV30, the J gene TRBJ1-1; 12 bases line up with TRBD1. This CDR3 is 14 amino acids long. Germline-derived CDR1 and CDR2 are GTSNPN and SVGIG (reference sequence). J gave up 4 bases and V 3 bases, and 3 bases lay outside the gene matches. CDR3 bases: TGTGCCTGGAGGGGACAGGGGGCCGGCACTGAAGCTTTCTTT. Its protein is CAWRGQGAGTEAFF. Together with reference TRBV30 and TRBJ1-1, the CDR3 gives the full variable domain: SQTIHQWPATLVQPVGSPLSLECTVEGTSNPNLYWYRQAAGRGLQLLFYSVGIGQISSEVPQNLSASRPQDRQFILSSKKLLLSDSGFYLCAWRGQGAGTEAFFGQGTRLTVV.

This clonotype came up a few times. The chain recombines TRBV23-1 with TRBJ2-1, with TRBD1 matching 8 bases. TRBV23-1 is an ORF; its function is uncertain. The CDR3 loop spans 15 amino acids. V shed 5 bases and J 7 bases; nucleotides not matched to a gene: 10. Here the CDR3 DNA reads TGCGCCAGCAGTTGGCAGGGGGCATGTCTTAATGAGCAGTTCTTC. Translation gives CASSWQGACLNEQFF.